These 30 T cell receptor beta chains were all obtained from the same sample, sequenced in a study of CD8+ T cells in alopecia areata. Following RNA extraction, reverse transcription yielded cDNA that acted as the sequencing template. Sequencing was performed with immunoSEQ multiplex PCR; in TCRdb, only in-frame clones are kept and a portion is missing. This sample yields 90,000 to 100,000 clones, of which around 38% are seen a single time; roughly 1.3% belongs to the top ten. Sequencing was done on a sample of CD4+ T cells sorted from blood. The receptors come from a human donor with alopecia areata.

This clone has just one count. The V gene is TRBV6-5, the J gene TRBJ2-7; 7 bases map to TRBD2. Per germline, CDR1 MNHEY and CDR2 SVGAGI. Trimming cost V 2 bases and J 4 bases; bases outside gene matches: 5. The CDR3 loop spans 14 amino acids. CDR3 nucleotides: TGTGCCAGCAGTTACGGCACCGGGAGGTACGAGCAGTACTTC. Its translation is CASSYGTGRYEQYF.

The chain joins TRBV5-1 to TRBJ2-7; D remains ambiguous. Trimming took 0 bases from V and 0 from J, leaving 10 bases between them. The germline CDR1 and CDR2 sequences are SGHRS and YFSETQ. The CDR3 sequence is 15 residues long. The CDR3 loop is CASSLATALSYEQYF. The CDR3 nucleotides are TGCGCCAGCAGCTTGGCAACCGCCCTCTCCTACGAGCAGTACTTC.

V is TRBV18 and J is TRBJ1-2; 8 nucleotides match TRBD1. The J segment lost 0 bases and the V segment lost 3 bases, leaving 6 bases of the junction unmatched. CDR1 and CDR2 (germline): KGHSH, LQKENI. This CDR3 is 16 amino acids long. In DNA, the CDR3 is TGTGCCAGCTCACCCCAGACAGGGGCCGCTAACTATGGCTACACCTTC. Translated, it gives CASSPQTGAANYGYTF.

This chain connects TRBV5-1 to TRBJ2-3, with D hard to call. This CDR3 has 15 residues. The V gene lost 5 bases and the J gene lost 0 bases, with 13 bases spanning the gap. The germline V gene encodes CDR1 SGHRS and CDR2 YFSETQ. The CDR3 loop is CASRGPLTSTDTQYF. CDR3 bases: TGCGCCAGCAGAGGACCCCTGACTAGCACAGATACGCAGTATTTT.

This clone was picked up a small number of times. The genes are TRBV2 and TRBJ2-5, with D tentatively TRBD1 (7 bases). The CDR3 covers 15 residues. Trimming removed 4 bases from V and 4 bases from J, with 16 bases in between. Germline CDR1 SNHLY, CDR2 FYNNEI. The CDR3 loop reads CASSVGNRGGETQYF. In nucleotides, the CDR3 is TGTGCCAGCAGTGTTGGGAACAGGGGAGGAGAGACCCAGTACTTC.

The sample holds a few counts of this clone. This CDR3 reads CASARGYEQFF. Written as DNA, the CDR3 is TGTGCCAGCGCAAGGGGGTATGAGCAGTTCTTC. The chain links TRBV7-2 to TRBJ2-1, with D possibly being TRBD1 (6 bases). CDR1 and CDR2 (germline): SGHTA, FQGNSA. CDR3 length: 11 amino acids. The V gene lost 8 bases and the J gene lost 8 bases, with 10 bases spanning the gap.

The chain is built from TRBV11-2 and TRBJ2-7; the D is unclear. Germline V gene data show CDR1 as SGHAT and CDR2 as FQNNGV. The ends were cut back, 5 bases at V and 7 bases at J, with 12 bases in the middle. The CDR3 is made up of 12 amino acids. The CDR3 DNA follows: TGTGCCAGCAGCAGATATACGCGGGAGCAGTACTTC. It translates to CASSRYTREQYF. The whole variable domain, filled in from reference TRBV11-2 and TRBJ2-7, reads EAGVAQSPRYKIIEKRQSVAFWCNPISGHATLYWYQQILGQGPKLLIQFQNNGVVDDSQLPKDRFSAERLKGVDSTLKIQPAKLEDSAVYLCASSRYTREQYFGPGTRLTVT.

In this sample, this clone turned up once. V usage is TRBV27 and J usage is TRBJ1-6; no definite D call. The CDR3 is made up of 12 amino acids. With 6 bases removed from V and 8 bases from J, the gap between germline ends came to 8 bases. In germline, CDR1 is MNHEY, CDR2 SMNVEV (reference sequence). CDR3 region: CASSPYDSPLHF. Here the CDR3 DNA reads TGTGCCAGCAGCCCATATGATTCACCCCTCCACTTT.

The V call is TRBV29-1, the J call TRBJ2-5, with a tentative D call TRBD1 (5 bases). CDR3 length: 13 residues. CDR1 is SQVTM and CDR2 is ANQGSEA in the germline V gene. Trimming shortened V by 4 bases and J by 4 bases, and 13 bases separated the two germline ends. In nucleotides, the CDR3 is TGCAGCGTTGCCGCAGGGCCGGGAGAGACCCAGTACTTC. It encodes CSVAAGPGETQYF.

The chain joins TRBV7-2 to TRBJ2-1; 9 bases are shared with TRBD2. The junction had 6 bases not matched to a gene; V was cut back by 0 bases and J by 9 bases. This CDR3 has 15 residues. CDR1 is SGHTA, CDR2 FQGNSA, per germline. CDR3 amino acids: CASSLAAGGRIEQFF. CDR3 DNA: TGTGCCAGCAGCTTAGCGGCGGGGGGGCGTATTGAGCAGTTCTTC.

The chain carries TRBV2 and TRBJ1-4, with D unclear. This CDR3 is 13 amino acids long. Per the germline V gene, CDR1 is SNHLY and CDR2 is FYNNEI. Trimming removed 9 bases from V and 2 bases from J, with 10 bases in between. CDR3 residues: CASNPHTNEKLFF. CDR3 coding DNA: TGTGCCAGTAACCCCCACACTAATGAAAAACTGTTTTTT.

This rearrangement joins TRBV30 to TRBJ2-5, with TRBD1 as a possible D gene (5 bases). The CDR3 is 17 residues long. The germline V gene has CDR1 GTSNPN and CDR2 SVGIG (reference sequence). V lost 4 bases, J lost 1 base, and 22 bases lay in between. The CDR3 DNA reads as TGTGCCTGGAATCGTCCAGGGCTAGTTGTGCGCCAAGAGACCCAGTACTTC. Protein sequence: CAWNRPGLVVRQETQYF.

The chain links TRBV5-1 to TRBJ2-4; 8 bases line up with TRBD1. CDR3 size: 12 residues. The germline V gene encodes CDR1 SGHRS and CDR2 YFSETQ. V lost 3 bases, J lost 14 bases, and 7 bases stayed unmatched. The CDR3 loop reads CASSSRQGKKYF. CDR3 DNA sequence: TGCGCCAGCAGCTCACGACAGGGGAAAAAGTACTTC.

The V gene is TRBV6-6, the J gene TRBJ2-7, with D perhaps matching TRBD1 (6 bases). Trimming stripped 4 bases from V and 4 bases from J, with 20 bases between. The V gene's germline CDR1 is MNHNY and CDR2 SVGAGI (reference sequence). The CDR3 loop spans 16 amino acids. The CDR3 region is CASSSLQGRLAYEQYF. CDR3 coding DNA: TGTGCCAGCAGTTCCCTCCAGGGGCGTTTGGCATACGAGCAGTACTTC.

CDR3 sequence reads: CAWRNRQRELVGDEQFF. For the CDR3, the DNA is TGTGCCTGGAGGAACAGGCAGCGGGAGTTGGTTGGGGATGAGCAGTTCTTC. The chain has TRBV30 and TRBJ2-1; TRBD2 agrees at 8 bases. Germline loops: CDR1 GTSNPN, CDR2 SVGIG (reference sequence). Losses at the gene ends were 3 bases for V and 8 bases for J; bases not matched to a gene: 18. The CDR3 consists of 17 residues.

This clone was seen more than once but under ten times. The chain recombines TRBV5-1 with TRBJ2-5; D may be TRBD2 (5 bases). V gave up 4 bases and J gave up 6 bases, with 7 bases separating them. The germline V gene has CDR1 SGHRS and CDR2 YFSETQ. The CDR3 runs 11 residues. The CDR3 loop is CASSAGKTQYF. In DNA form, the CDR3 reads TGCGCCAGCAGCGCCGGGAAGACCCAGTACTTC.

The chain combines TRBV19 with TRBJ1-2; D might be TRBD1 (6 bases). The V end was cut by 10 bases, the J end by 8 bases, with 17 bases between. The CDR3 is 12 amino acids. Germline lookup yields CDR1 LNHDA and CDR2 SQIVND (reference sequence). In DNA form, the CDR3 reads TGTGCCACCCAACAGGGCGGCGGGGGCTACACCTTC. Protein product: CATQQGGGGYTF.

This clone was counted a few times. The chain recombines TRBV21-1 with TRBJ1-1. TRBV21-1 is designated a pseudogene. The CDR3 consists of 11 residues. DNA for the CDR3: TGTGCCAGCAGCAAAAGGCGTGAAGCTTTCTTT. This codes for CASSKRREAFF.

The V call is TRBV5-1, the J call TRBJ2-7; D is ambiguous. Looked up from germline, CDR1 is SGHRS and CDR2 is YFSETQ. V lost 0 bases and J 3 bases, leaving 13 bases between the germline ends. The CDR3 is made up of 15 amino acids. In DNA form, the CDR3 reads TGCGCCAGCAGCTTGGATTGGAAGAGCGACTACGAGCAGTACTTC. Amino acids: CASSLDWKSDYEQYF. The whole variable domain, remainder taken from reference TRBV5-1 and TRBJ2-7, is KAGVTQTPRYLIKTRGQQVTLSCSPISGHRSVSWYQQTPGQGLQFLFEYFSETQRNKGNFPGRFSGRQFSNSRSEMNVSTLELGDSALYLCASSLDWKSDYEQYFGPGTRLTVT.

This clone was seen only a few times. The chain couples TRBV14 to TRBJ2-7; 7 positions match TRBD1. The trim removed 6 bases at V and 1 base at J, leaving 6 bases unmatched. CDR3 size: 14 residues. The germline gives CDR1 SGHDN, CDR2 FVKESK. In nucleotides, the CDR3 is TGTGCCAGCAGTCGGGACAGAGAGTCCTACGAGCAGTACTTC. This translates into CASSRDRESYEQYF. Full variable domain (remainder filled in from reference TRBV14 and TRBJ2-7): EAGVTQFPSHSVIEKGQTVTLRCDPISGHDNLYWYRRVMGKEIKFLLHFVKESKQDESGMPNNRFLAERTGGTYSTLKVQPAELEDSGVYFCASSRDRESYEQYFGPGTRLTVT.

The chain carries TRBV28 and TRBJ1-5, with D possibly being TRBD1 (6 bases). Germline V CDR1 and CDR2: MDHEN, SYDVKM. This CDR3 spans 15 amino acids. The V end was cut by 6 bases, the J end by 4 bases, with 16 bases between. CDR3 bases: TGTGCCAGCAGCCAGGCGGGGGCCCAAAATCAGCCCCAGCATTTT. This gives the protein CASSQAGAQNQPQHF.

This clone was seen only a few times. This sequence joins TRBV30 and TRBJ1-2, with 8 bases that match TRBD1. V lost 2 bases, J lost 3 bases, and 2 bases stayed unmatched. The CDR3 consists of 13 residues. The V gene's germline CDR1 is GTSNPN and CDR2 SVGIG (reference sequence). CDR3 coding DNA: TGTGCCTGGAGTCAGGGGGCGCACTATGGCTACACCTTC. It specifies CAWSQGAHYGYTF. Full variable domain (outside the CDR3, taken from reference TRBV30 and TRBJ1-2): SQTIHQWPATLVQPVGSPLSLECTVEGTSNPNLYWYRQAAGRGLQLLFYSVGIGQISSEVPQNLSASRPQDRQFILSSKKLLLSDSGFYLCAWSQGAHYGYTFGSGTRLTVV.

V gene TRBV11-2 combines with J gene TRBJ2-1, with a weak D call TRBD2 (6 bases). Germline V lookup: CDR1 SGHAT, CDR2 FQNNGV. Trimming removed 4 bases at V and 12 bases at J, with 10 bases between. This CDR3 region has 11 residues. CDR3 coding DNA: TGTGCCAGCAGCTGGGACTTATTGCAGTTCTTC. Encoded protein: CASSWDLLQFF. Combining the CDR3 with reference TRBV11-2 and TRBJ2-1 gives the whole variable domain EAGVAQSPRYKIIEKRQSVAFWCNPISGHATLYWYQQILGQGPKLLIQFQNNGVVDDSQLPKDRFSAERLKGVDSTLKIQPAKLEDSAVYLCASSWDLLQFFGPGTRLTVL.

This rearrangement joins TRBV29-1 to TRBJ1-2, with 8 bases matching TRBD1. The CDR3 consists of 13 residues. Germline V gene sequence: CDR1 SQVTM, CDR2 ANQGSEA. Losses at the gene ends were 3 bases for V and 3 bases for J; bases not matched to a gene: 3. This chain's CDR3 is CSVDQQGDYGYTF. CDR3 DNA sequence: TGCAGCGTTGATCAACAGGGGGACTATGGCTACACCTTC.

The rearrangement uses TRBV30 and TRBJ2-5, with D unresolved. CDR1 is GTSNPN, CDR2 SVGIG, per germline (reference sequence). The germline V and J ends were trimmed by 4 bases and 5 bases, with 11 bases remaining between them. There are 12 residues in the CDR3. As DNA, the CDR3 is TGTGCCTGGAACGAGTTACAGGAGACCCAGTACTTC. Residues: CAWNELQETQYF. Full variable domain (remainder filled in from reference TRBV30 and TRBJ2-5): SQTIHQWPATLVQPVGSPLSLECTVEGTSNPNLYWYRQAAGRGLQLLFYSVGIGQISSEVPQNLSASRPQDRQFILSSKKLLLSDSGFYLCAWNELQETQYFGPGTRLLVL.

This clone was observed a handful of times. V gene TRBV18 combines with J gene TRBJ1-4; a possible D gene is TRBD1 (6 bases). Germline CDR1 KGHSH, CDR2 LQKENI. The CDR3 totals 15 residues. The V and J ends lost 1 base and 7 bases respectively, with 13 bases between them. CDR3 nucleotides: TGTGCCAGCTCACCACGGGGGGCGATTGGTGAAAAACTGTTTTTT. Its translation is CASSPRGAIGEKLFF.

There are a few counts of this clone. CDR3 coding DNA: TGCAGCGTTACGACAGGGGTGGGGGAAAAACTGTTTTTT. Protein: CSVTTGVGEKLFF. J is TRBJ1-4 and V is TRBV29-1; 8 bases fit TRBD1. Unmatched junction bases numbered 7, after V lost 5 bases and J lost 8 bases. CDR1 SQVTM and CDR2 ANQGSEA come from the germline V gene. The CDR3 spans 13 residues.

V gene TRBV28 combines with J gene TRBJ2-5; D possibly corresponds to TRBD2 (7 bases). V dropped 6 bases and J dropped 7 bases, with 21 bases sitting between them. In germline, CDR1 is MDHEN, CDR2 SYDVKM. CDR3 length: 15 amino acids. The CDR3 protein is CASSLTGGRPGTQYF. The CDR3 DNA is TGTGCCAGCAGCCTCACCGGGGGGCGCCCCGGGACCCAGTACTTC.

The chain uses TRBV18 and TRBJ2-4, with a tentative D call TRBD1 (6 bases). V was trimmed by 6 bases and J by 5 bases, leaving 17 bases between them. The CDR3 runs to 15 residues. Germline V gene lookup returns CDR1 KGHSH and CDR2 LQKENI. CDR3: CASSYAGTPENIQYF. Here the CDR3 DNA reads TGTGCCAGCTCCTACGCCGGGACACCGGAAAACATTCAGTACTTC.

The table lists this clone with a few counts. This chain links TRBV18 with TRBJ2-3; TRBD2 agrees at 11 bases. The V gene's germline CDR1 is KGHSH and CDR2 LQKENI. The CDR3 spans 18 residues. The V segment lost 1 base and the J segment 3 bases; nucleotides outside the gene matches: 9. The CDR3 sequence is CASSPLVTSGSGTDTQYF. DNA of the CDR3: TGTGCCAGCTCACCACTCGTCACTAGCGGGAGTGGAACAGATACGCAGTATTTT.